The clone carrying this T cell receptor (beta chain) was seen only a few times. These data belong to a study of response to subunit inactivated influenza vaccine. TCRdb re-called the RT-PCR reads with MiXCR, one entry per CDR3 protein. The data contain about 240,000 distinct CDR3 sequences, 9% to 15% of them singletons. Germline CDR1 and CDR2: DFQATT and SNEGSKA (reference sequence). The CDR3 sequence is 13 residues long. With 6 bases clipped from V and 7 bases from J, the junction kept 10 bases outside the gene matches. This receptor was taken from a man aged 45 to 65 who received an inactivated influenza vaccine. The source material was non-naive T cells sorted from PBMCs, sampled roughly 2 weeks before vaccination. The chain combines TRBV20-1 with TRBJ2-7, with TRBD2 identical over 9 bases. DNA of the CDR3: TGCAGTGCCGCGCCGGGACTAGCTGGAGAGCAGTACTTC. Its translation is CSAAPGLAGEQYF.